The clone carrying this T cell receptor beta chain was observed at least ten times. Using its own MiXCR run on the 5' RACE reads, TCRdb lists one record per CDR3 protein. The repertoire holds more than 40,000 distinct CDR3 sequences, roughly 13% seen once, with about 10% in the top ten. This CDR3 has 13 amino acids. Trimming removed 4 bases from V and 5 bases from J; junction bases left unmatched: 2. Germline CDR1 reads LGHDT; CDR2 reads YNNKEL (reference sequence). Time point: longitudinal time-point 3. This specimen comes from a study of neurological immune-mediated disorders. The TCR comes from a male donor with HTLV-1-associated myelopathy (HAM/TSP). The sample was PBMCs. This rearrangement joins TRBV3-1 to TRBJ1-2, with TRBD1 identical over 9 bases. The CDR3 is CASSPGTGYGYTF. CDR3 DNA: TGTGCCAGCAGCCCCGGGACAGGGTATGGCTACACCTTC.